Listed here are 16 T cell receptor beta chains from one sample, sequenced in a study of blood T cell repertoires in COVID-19. This table comes from immunoSEQ multiplex PCR, and its TCRdb copy is limited to in-frame clones, with some not included. This sample has approximately 190,000 clones; approximately 85% occur once, and the top ten carry approximately 5%. The source material was peripheral blood. The receptor set was obtained from a woman in her 70s with active or convalescent COVID-19.

The chain carries TRBV18 and TRBJ2-7; 7 bases align to TRBD1. The CDR3 runs to 14 residues. CDR1 is KGHSH, CDR2 LQKENI, per germline. Trimming took 3 bases from V and 0 from J; bases not matched to a gene: 2. The CDR3 sequence: CASSPGTDSYEQYF. In nucleotides, the CDR3 is TGTGCCAGCTCACCCGGGACAGACTCCTACGAGCAGTACTTC.

The V gene is TRBV9, the J gene TRBJ2-1; D may be TRBD2 (5 bases). The CDR3 spans 17 residues. Trimming took off 4 bases at V and 0 bases at J, with 17 bases between the two ends. Germline V gives CDR1 SGDLS, CDR2 YYNGEE. The CDR3 reads CASSPSGRTSSYNEQFF. In DNA form, the CDR3 reads TGTGCCAGCAGCCCGAGCGGTCGTACTAGCTCCTACAATGAGCAGTTCTTC.

The chain couples TRBV5-5 to TRBJ1-3; maybe TRBD1 (5 bases). The CDR3 runs 16 residues. With 7 bases removed from V and 2 bases from J, the gap between germline ends came to 19 bases. The germline CDR1 and CDR2 sequences are SGHKS and YYEKEE (reference sequence). The CDR3 sequence: CASDPTDSLTGNTIYF. Here the CDR3 DNA reads TGTGCCAGCGATCCGACTGACAGTCTCACTGGAAACACCATATATTTT.

The chain couples TRBV7-9 to TRBJ2-5; a possible D gene is TRBD2 (6 bases). Per the germline V gene, CDR1 is SEHNR and CDR2 is FQNEAQ (reference sequence). V was clipped by 5 bases and J by 5 bases, with 24 bases between them. The CDR3 runs to 17 residues. CDR3 DNA: TGTGCCAGCAGCCTCTGGACAAGCTTAGCGGCGGGTGAGACCCAGTACTTC. Protein sequence: CASSLWTSLAAGETQYF. The variable domain in full, completed from reference TRBV7-9 and TRBJ2-5, reads DTGVSQNPRHKITKRGQNVTFRCDPISEHNRLYWYRQTLGQGPEFLTYFQNEAQLEKSRLLSDRFSAERPKGSFSTLEIQRTEQGDSAMYLCASSLWTSLAAGETQYFGPGTRLLVL.

This clone is a singleton in its sample. This chain links TRBV6-5 with TRBJ2-1, with 7 positions matching TRBD2. V was clipped by 4 bases and J by 9 bases; unmatched bases: 9. The CDR3 is made up of 14 amino acids. Germline values: CDR1 MNHEY, CDR2 SVGAGI. The CDR3 bases are TGTGCCAGCAGTTCATCGGGAGGACTGGCTGAGCAGTTCTTC. Translated: CASSSSGGLAEQFF.

This chain joins TRBV28 and TRBJ2-7, with TRBD2 identical over 7 bases. From germline, CDR1 is MDHEN and CDR2 SYDVKM. The CDR3 covers 17 residues. V gave up 8 bases and J gave up 1 base; unmatched junction bases: 17. This CDR3 is CASPPEGGRRGSYEQYF. The CDR3 nucleotides read TGTGCCAGCCCTCCAGAGGGAGGGAGACGGGGATCCTACGAGCAGTACTTC.

This sequence joins TRBV10-3 and TRBJ2-1, with 8 bases matching TRBD1. The CDR3 totals 16 residues. Germline CDR1 is ENHRY and CDR2 is SYGVKD. Trimming at V came to 2 bases and at J to 2 bases, leaving 5 bases not matched to a gene. DNA for the CDR3: TGTGCCATCAGTGAGGGAGGACAGGGCCCCTACAATGAGCAGTTCTTC. Encoded protein: CAISEGGQGPYNEQFF.

The chain links TRBV4-1 to TRBJ1-5, with 8 bases fitting TRBD1. In germline, CDR1 is MGHRA, CDR2 YSYEKL. This CDR3 region has 16 residues. V shed 3 bases, J shed 1 base, and the junction held 5 bases outside the gene matches. DNA for the CDR3: TGCGCCAGCAGCCAGCCAGGGGGCCCGAGCAATCAGCCCCAGCATTTT. Translating gives CASSQPGGPSNQPQHF.

V and J are TRBV28 and TRBJ1-3; D is perhaps TRBD1 (5 bases). V dropped 0 bases and J dropped 2 bases, with 8 bases sitting between them. The germline V gene has CDR1 MDHEN and CDR2 SYDVKM. This CDR3 spans 15 amino acids. CDR3 coding DNA: TGTGCCAGCAGTTTATGGCCAGGGACTGGAAACACCATATATTTT. Its protein product is CASSLWPGTGNTIYF.

For the CDR3, the DNA is TGTGCCAGCAGCTCCGCCCGCCCCGGGACTAACAATGAGCAGTTCTTC. Translated, it gives CASSSARPGTNNEQFF. The chain combines TRBV5-4 with TRBJ2-1; 7 nucleotides line up with TRBD2. The germline gives CDR1 SGHNT, CDR2 YYREEE (reference sequence). The CDR3 contains 16 residues. V trimming: 3 bases; J trimming: 5 bases; junction bases outside the gene matches: 11.

Regarding this clone: Other DNA sequences in the sample encode the same CDR3. V gene TRBV28 combines with J gene TRBJ1-1, with 7 bases matching TRBD1. Germline CDR1 MDHEN, CDR2 SYDVKM. CDR3 length: 13 amino acids. V lost 6 bases to trimming and J lost 5 bases; unmatched junction nucleotides: 6. The CDR3 sequence: CASRPTGVTEAFF. The CDR3 nucleotides are TGTGCCAGCAGGCCCACAGGGGTGACTGAAGCTTTCTTT.

This chain uses TRBV6-5 with TRBJ2-7; 7 nucleotides line up with TRBD2. This CDR3 spans 15 amino acids. The V gene's germline CDR1 is MNHEY and CDR2 SVGAGI. The V and J ends lost 5 bases and 6 bases, in that order; junction bases with no gene match: 13. The CDR3 DNA sequence: TGTGCCAGCAGTCCCTGGGACCTGTCGGGGGGCGAGCAGTACTTC. Protein sequence: CASSPWDLSGGEQYF.

The chain combines TRBV4-2 with TRBJ2-5, with TRBD2 identical over 10 bases. The CDR3 covers 16 residues. Per germline, CDR1 LGHNA and CDR2 YNFKEQ. V dropped 2 bases and J dropped 1; count of bases not matched to a gene: 4. The CDR3 DNA reads as TGTGCCAGCAGCCAACTAGCGGGAGACTTCCAAGAGACCCAGTACTTC. It codes for CASSQLAGDFQETQYF.

This clone was picked up a small number of times. The gene calls are TRBV10-3 and TRBJ2-7; 9 bases are shared with TRBD1. Unmatched junction bases numbered 8, after V lost 5 bases and J lost 6 bases. The CDR3 consists of 14 residues. The germline V gene encodes CDR1 ENHRY and CDR2 SYGVKD. DNA for the CDR3: TGTGCCATCAGTTCTCGGACAGGGGAAGGCGAGCAGTACTTC. Amino acids: CAISSRTGEGEQYF.

This clone was seen just once. The chain joins TRBV7-9 to TRBJ1-4; 9 positions agree with TRBD1. V lost 4 bases and J lost 3; bases outside the gene matches: 3. The CDR3 has 15 amino acids. CDR1 and CDR2 from the germline V gene are SEHNR and FQNEAQ (reference sequence). The CDR3 DNA follows: TGTGCCAGCAGCTCGGGACAGGGCGCTAATGAAAAACTGTTTTTT. Protein sequence: CASSSGQGANEKLFF.

This rearrangement joins TRBV12-3 or TRBV12-4 to TRBJ2-1; D ambiguous. V lost 3 bases, J lost 4 bases, and 7 bases lay in between. This CDR3 has 13 amino acids. CDR3 nucleotides: TGTGCCAGCAGTTTTCACGGGTACAATGAGCAGTTCTTC. It yields the protein CASSFHGYNEQFF.